Listed below are T cell receptor beta chains from one sample, sequenced in a study of tumor and adjacent non-tumor tissue in lung cancer. Each CDR3 protein is one row after TCRdb ran MiXCR on the multiplex PCR reads. The table shows 100,000 to 120,000 distinct CDR3 sequences, with 84% occurring only once. The source material was lung tumor tissue. The receptors shown here come from a man aged 70 or older with non-small cell lung cancer. CDR3s include the opening cysteine and the closing phenylalanine or tryptophan. A D gene is named only where the DNA matches it firmly. Not all rows give a size; the values are once, few, many and, for expanded clones, a class.

j_call	v_call	d_call	clone_size	cdr3_aa	cdr3_nt
TRBJ2-5	TRBV11-1	TRBD2	-	CVGSLARGGSQYF	TGTGTCGGCAGCTTGGCGCGGGGGGGATCCCAGTACTTC
TRBJ2-7	TRBV19	-	few	CASSLRLSTYEQYF	TGTGCCAGTAGTCTCCGATTAAGCACCTACGAGCAGTACTTC
TRBJ1-5	TRBV7-9	-	-	CDNSPSNQPQHF	TGCGACAACAGCCCTTCCAATCAGCCCCAGCATTTT
TRBJ2-7	TRBV4-1	-	-	CPSSRTLPGEGDEQYF	TGCCCCAGCAGCCGGACACTACCGGGTGAGGGGGACGAGCAGTACTTC
TRBJ1-2	TRBV29-1	-	-	CNVFQTGAYGYTF	TGCAACGTTTTCCAGACGGGAGCGTATGGCTACACCTTC
TRBJ2-1	TRBV11-3	-	-	CASGLGLLAGDRNEQFF	TGTGCCAGCGGCTTAGGCCTCTTAGCTGGAGATAGAAATGAGCAGTTCTTC
TRBJ2-1	TRBV19	TRBD2	-	CVSSIRAERELTYNDQFF	TGTGTCAGTAGTATCCGGGCGGAGCGGGAGTTAACCTACAATGACCAGTTCTTC
TRBJ1-1	TRBV12-3/TRBV12-4	-	few	CASSCSPTEVFF	TGTGCCAGCAGCTGTTCCCCGACTGAAGTTTTCTTT
TRBJ1-1	TRBV4-1	-	-	CTSNQDGRAEAFF	TGCACCAGCAACCAAGATGGACGGGCTGAAGCTTTCTTT
TRBJ1-2	TRBV24-1	TRBD1	-	CATSDHSGTGGRGHTF	TGTGCCACCAGTGATCATTCCGGGACAGGGGGCCGCGGCCACACATTC
TRBJ1-1	TRBV6-6	-	-	CASRLPGIEAFF	TGTGCCAGCAGGCTACCCGGCATTGAAGCTTTCTTT
TRBJ2-5	TRBV20-1	-	many	CSAGDRRQETQYF	TGCAGTGCTGGAGACAGGAGGCAAGAGACCCAGTACTTC
TRBJ2-5	TRBV7-2	-	few	CASSYSSGAQETQYF	TGTGCCAGCAGCTACAGCAGCGGAGCCCAAGAGACCCAGTACTTC
TRBJ2-1	TRBV29-1	TRBD1	-	CSITHWTGGYKEQFF	TGCAGCATTACCCACTGGACAGGTGGCTACAAAGAGCAGTTCTTC
TRBJ2-1	TRBV6-2/TRBV6-3	-	-	CATSPGVGNTNEQFF	TGTGCCACCAGTCCGGGAGTAGGTAATACCAATGAGCAGTTCTTC
TRBJ1-1	TRBV29-1	-	-	CSDGGEEYIEAFF	TGCAGCGATGGCGGGGAAGAGTACATTGAAGCTTTCTTT
TRBJ2-1	TRBV20-1	-	few	CSASAMGGPYNEKFF	TGCAGTGCTAGCGCTATGGGGGGACCCTACAATGAGAAGTTCTTC
TRBJ2-5	TRBV5-1	-	many	CASSLDQETQYF	TGCGCCAGCAGCTTGGATCAAGAGACCCAGTACTTC
TRBJ1-4	TRBV30	TRBD1	once	CAWSIGTGGASEKLFF	TGTGCCTGGAGCATCGGGACAGGGGGCGCAAGTGAAAAACTGTTTTTT
TRBJ2-7	TRBV7-8	-	-	CANSHPQGNEQYF	TGTGCCAACAGCCACCCTCAGGGAAACGAGCAGTACTTC
TRBJ2-3	TRBV5-1	TRBD2	many	CASSLASGGITQRDTDTQYF	TGCGCCAGCAGCTTGGCTAGCGGGGGGATAACCCAAAGAGACACAGATACGCAGTATTTT
TRBJ1-1	TRBV29-1	-	-	CSVFGEGTKTEAFF	TGCAGTGTCTTCGGAGAAGGAACTAAAACTGAAGCTTTCTTT
TRBJ2-1	TRBV11-2	-	-	CASSHEQIHNEQFF	TGTGCCAGCAGCCATGAACAGATCCACAATGAGCAGTTCTTC
TRBJ2-7	TRBV6-1	-	-	CASSEIQGTRGQYF	TGTGCCAGCAGTGAAATACAGGGAACAAGGGGGCAGTACTTC
TRBJ2-1	TRBV28	-	few	CASTPGDHSYNEQFF	TGTGCCAGCACCCCAGGGGATCACTCCTACAATGAGCAGTTCTTC
TRBJ2-5	TRBV12-3/TRBV12-4	TRBD2	-	CARRKSDHPTSGLPQETQYF	TGTGCCAGGAGAAAAAGCGACCACCCTACTAGCGGGCTTCCCCAAGAGACCCAGTACTTC
TRBJ2-3	TRBV28	TRBD1	-	CASSLGTGVGEQPQYF	TGTGCCAGCAGTTTAGGGACAGGAGTCGGGGAGCAGCCCCAGTATTTT
TRBJ2-1	TRBV29-1	-	-	CSVAGWRGEDEQFF	TGTAGCGTTGCAGGGTGGAGAGGGGAGGATGAGCAGTTTTTC
TRBJ1-4	TRBV24-1	-	-	CNTSEPQVYATNEKLFF	TGTAACACCAGTGAGCCGCAGGTATATGCAACTAATGAAAAACTGTTTTTT
TRBJ2-2	TRBV4-1	TRBD1	-	CASSPRTGADLGELFF	TGCGCCAGCAGCCCCCGGACAGGGGCTGACCTCGGGGAGCTGTTTTTT
TRBJ2-1	TRBV28	TRBD2	medium-sized	CASDSSGIDNEQFF	TGTGCCAGCGATAGTAGCGGGATTGACAATGAGCAGTTCTTC
TRBJ2-7	TRBV20-1	-	-	CCAIGAVEQYF	TGCTGTGCTATCGGGGCAGTCGAGCAGTACTTC
TRBJ2-1	TRBV11-3	TRBD2	-	CASCLLGTSEGYNEQFF	TGTGCCAGCTGCCTCCTAGGTACTAGCGAGGGCTACAATGAGCAGTTCTTC
TRBJ2-7	TRBV20-1	-	-	CSANTVSKQYF	TGCAGTGCTAATACAGTCTCCAAGCAGTACTTC
TRBJ1-5	TRBV6-1	TRBD1	-	CASSEETGGVQPQNF	TGTGCCAGCAGTGAAGAGACAGGGGGCGTTCAGCCCCAAAATTTT
TRBJ2-7	TRBV7-9	-	many	CASSSSGHHYEQYF	TGTGCCAGCAGCAGTTCAGGGCACCACTACGAGCAGTACTTC
TRBJ2-4	TRBV28	-	-	CTSSSYPLAKNIQYF	TGTACCAGCAGTTCCTACCCTCTGGCCAAAAACATTCAGTACTTC
TRBJ2-3	TRBV29-1	TRBD1	-	CTLVPYVTGGDTDTQCF	TGCACCTTAGTCCCATATGTGACAGGGGGGGACACAGATACGCAGTGTTTT
TRBJ2-3	TRBV11-2	-	-	CASNLTPGSNMQYF	TGTGCAAGCAACCTAACCCCAGGGTCAAATATGCAGTATTTT
TRBJ2-7	TRBV20-1	-	-	CSAVDGRLPGYDQYF	TGCAGTGCTGTAGATGGGAGGTTGCCTGGGTACGACCAGTACTTC
TRBJ2-1	TRBV6-2/TRBV6-3	TRBD2	-	CADSPGLGNTNEQFF	TGTGCCGACAGTCCGGGACTAGGCAATACCAATGAGCAATTCTTC
TRBJ2-2	TRBV4-1	-	-	CASSQVSFWAGSVTRKLFF	TGCGCTAGCAGCCAAGTTTCATTTTGGGCGGGATCAGTCACCCGGAAGCTGTTTTTT
TRBJ2-1	TRBV4-3	TRBD2	-	CASSHDTAGAGYNEQFF	TGCGCCAGCAGCCATGACACAGCGGGAGCTGGATACAATGAGCAGTTCTTC
TRBJ1-1	TRBV12-3/TRBV12-4	-	once	CASRGSGTFF	TGTGCCAGCAGAGGGAGTGGAACCTTCTTT
TRBJ2-7	TRBV20-1	-	once	CSARTIVGYEQYF	TGCAGTGCTAGGACAATCGTAGGGTACGAGCAGTATTTC
TRBJ1-1	TRBV7-8	-	-	CASSLASDTEVFF	TGTGCCAGCAGCTTAGCTTCGGACACTGAAGTTTTCTTT
TRBJ2-3	TRBV11-2	TRBD1	-	CASCSQGFSDMQYF	TGTGCCAGCTGCTCACAGGGGTTCTCAGATATGCAATATTTT
TRBJ1-4	TRBV29-1	-	-	CSVDPPGLGDEKLFF	TGCAGCGTTGATCCACCGGGACTGGGAGATGAAAAACTGTTTTTT
TRBJ1-1	TRBV6-5	TRBD1	-	CVSRTGTGSVTEALF	TGTGTCAGCAGGACCGGGACAGGGTCGGTCACTGAAGCTCTCTTT
TRBJ2-7	TRBV6-6	-	-	CISGYSRGYEQYF	TGTATCAGCGGTTACTCACGGGGCTACGAGCAGTACTTC
TRBJ2-1	TRBV5-4	-	-	CVSSESAGDQFF	TGTGTCAGCAGTGAGAGCGCGGGTGACCAGTTCTTC
TRBJ2-3	TRBV6-5	-	-	CAGSDFPRRSTDTQYF	TGTGCCGGCAGTGACTTTCCGCGTAGGAGCACAGATACGCAGTATTTT
TRBJ2-3	TRBV12-5	-	-	CASGSPPINYRDTQYF	TGTGCTAGTGGTTCCCCACCGATCAACTACAGAGATACGCAGTATTTT
TRBJ2-1	TRBV4-2	TRBD2	-	CASSPGTSGTQEQFF	TGTGCCAGCAGCCCGGGGACTAGTGGGACACAAGAACAGTTCTTC